This paragraph reports one T cell receptor beta chain. This entry comes from a study of blood T cell repertoires in COVID-19. The wider study: PBMCs, B-cell-depleted T cells, or T cells were the source of the cDNA or gDNA that made up the material.

V trimming: 4 bases; J trimming: 0 bases; junction bases outside the gene matches: 4. Germline CDR1 reads KGHSH; CDR2 reads LQKENI. The CDR3 has 15 amino acids. The study drew participants aged about 18 to 89 years from some 25 US areas. Cohorts were assigned according to the clinical history that participants reported. In Cohort 3, a recovered donor had either two negative PCRs, clearance, or symptom resolution. TCRdb's table, derived via immunoSEQ multiplex PCR, lists solely in-frame clones and lacks some. The repertoire holds over 250,000 clones, with roughly 90% as singletons. Sequences were obtained from PBMCs or T cells enriched from blood (not recorded which). This TCR was recovered from a woman in her 30s who had recovered from COVID-19. The V and J genes are TRBV18 and TRBJ2-5; TRBD1 matches 8 bases. The CDR3 loop reads CASSRQGAYQETQYF. The CDR3 DNA is TGTGCCAGCTCACGGCAGGGGGCTTACCAAGAGACCCAGTACTTC.